Listed here are 14 T cell receptor beta chains from one sample, sequenced in a study of post-analysis software for immune sequencing data. These receptors have no known antigen. Study-level results: The study found TRBV5-6, TRBV5-1 and TRBV20-1 among about five TRBV segments more frequent in patients than controls.

Libraries were made from TCR beta cDNA, and they carried unique molecular identifiers. TCRdb analysed the PCR reads with MiXCR anew, one entry per CDR3 protein. The sample lists hundreds of thousands of distinct CDR3 sequences, under 55% occurring once. The sample comprised blood. Receptor source: a girl between 10 and 17 years old with multiple sclerosis.

This clonotype has more than one count but fewer than ten. An end of the junction differs from the germline gene, which may be a read error. The rearrangement joins TRBV4-1 to TRBJ2-7, with D possibly called TRBD1 or TRBD2 (5 bases each). CDR3 length: 13 residues. The V gene's germline CDR1 is MGHRA and CDR2 YSYEKL. The CDR3 DNA reads as TGTGCCAGCAGCCGAGGGACGGACTACGAGCAGTACTTC. Amino acid sequence: CASSRGTDYEQYF.

The J gene is TRBJ2-7, the V gene TRBV7-2; 10 bases line up with TRBD2. This CDR3 contains 12 residues. V lost 8 bases to trimming and J lost 6 bases; unmatched junction nucleotides: 4. Germline values: CDR1 SGHTA, CDR2 FQGNSA. CDR3 bases: TGTGCCAGCGGGACTAGCGCTCGCGAGCAGTACTTC. Amino acid sequence: CASGTSAREQYF.

The chain couples TRBV13 to TRBJ1-2, with TRBD1 as a possible D gene (6 bases). V was clipped by 6 bases and J by 2 bases, with 19 bases between them. The CDR3 has 16 residues. In germline, CDR1 is PRHDT, CDR2 FYEKMQ (reference sequence). Written as DNA, the CDR3 is TGTGCCAGCAGTCGAAATGATCGGACAGAGAACTATGGCTACACCTTC. It encodes CASSRNDRTENYGYTF.

The chain is built from TRBV20-1 and TRBJ1-2; 12 nucleotides line up with TRBD1. The length of the CDR3 is 15 residues. Germline V CDR1 and CDR2: DFQATT, SNEGSKA (reference sequence). V lost 3 bases, J lost 7 bases, and 9 bases stayed unmatched. The CDR3: CSARFTGTGGSGYTF. CDR3 bases: TGCAGTGCTAGGTTCACCGGGACAGGGGGCTCTGGCTACACCTTC.

In nucleotides, the CDR3 is TGCAGCGTTAGACGGGCAAACTCCTACGAGCAGTACTTC. Protein: CSVRRANSYEQYF. The chain carries TRBV29-1 and TRBJ2-7; no clear D. CDR1 and CDR2 (germline): SQVTM, ANQGSEA. Trimming cost V 5 bases and J 0 bases, with 11 bases left between them. The CDR3 contains 13 residues.

A few counts support this clonotype. The J gene is TRBJ1-1, the V gene TRBV5-1, with 7 nucleotides matching TRBD1. Germline-derived CDR1 and CDR2 are SGHRS and YFSETQ. The J segment lost 0 bases and the V segment lost 7 bases, leaving 6 bases of the junction unmatched. The CDR3 contains 14 residues. Written as DNA, the CDR3 is TGCGCCAGCGGGGACAGCTCCTTGAACACTGAAGCTTTCTTT. Translated, it gives CASGDSSLNTEAFF.

This clonotype was detected a few times. CDR3 sequence reads: CASTQQQETQYF. The CDR3 DNA follows: TGTGCCAGCACCCAACAGCAAGAGACCCAGTACTTC. V is TRBV12-3 or TRBV12-4 and J is TRBJ2-5; unclear D gene. The CDR3 runs to 12 residues. V was clipped by 7 bases and J by 2 bases, with 8 bases between them.

This clonotype was seen just once. The rearrangement joins TRBV3-1 to TRBJ1-5; a possible D gene is TRBD1 (6 bases). Trimming pared 3 bases from V and 7 bases from J, leaving 13 bases between. The CDR3 sequence is 14 residues long. The germline V gene has CDR1 LGHDT and CDR2 YNNKEL (reference sequence). CDR3 sequence (DNA): TGTGCCAGCAGCCAGGCAGGGGTAATGCAGCCCCAGCATTTT. Residues: CASSQAGVMQPQHF.

The genes are TRBV28 and TRBJ2-4; tentatively, D is TRBD1 or TRBD2 (6 bases each). V was clipped by 6 bases and J by 2 bases, with 20 bases between them. The CDR3 is made up of 17 amino acids. Germline values: CDR1 MDHEN, CDR2 SYDVKM. DNA for the CDR3: TGTGCCAGCAGACATTCCGGGGGCGGGGTATCCAAAAACATTCAGTACTTC. Residues: CASRHSGGGVSKNIQYF.

This chain connects TRBV7-9 to TRBJ2-1, with 12 bases matching TRBD2. CDR1 and CDR2 (germline): SEHNR, FQNEAQ (reference sequence). This CDR3 has 17 residues. V trimming: 5 bases; J trimming: 1 base; junction bases outside the gene matches: 6. The CDR3 sequence: CASSPLAGGRSYNEQFF. The CDR3 DNA follows: TGTGCCAGCAGCCCCCTAGCGGGAGGGAGGTCCTACAATGAGCAGTTCTTC.

The V call is TRBV5-1, the J call TRBJ2-7, with 7 positions matching TRBD1. The ends lost 0 bases at V and 3 bases at J; junction bases unmatched: 6. The CDR3 consists of 15 residues. Germline CDR1 and CDR2: SGHRS and YFSETQ. The CDR3 loop reads CASSLVAGGYYEQYV. The DNA of the CDR3 is TGCGCCAGCAGCTTGGTGGCAGGGGGATACTACGAGCAGTACGTC.

Only a few counts were recorded for this clonotype. The gene calls are TRBV6-6 and TRBJ1-6; D not certain. V lost 0 bases and J lost 5, with 11 bases in between. This CDR3 has 16 amino acids. Per germline, CDR1 MNHNY and CDR2 SVGAGI (reference sequence). The DNA of the CDR3 is TGTGCCAGCAGTTACTCGGCGGCCAGAGATAATTCACCCCTCCACTTT. Translation gives CASSYSAARDNSPLHF.

This clonotype showed up just a few times. CDR3 nucleotide sequence: TGTGCCAGCAGCCGAGGACAGGGTGGCTACACCTTC. Translated, it gives CASSRGQGGYTF. The chain employs TRBV12-3 or TRBV12-4 and TRBJ1-2, with 8 bases aligning to TRBD1. With 6 bases clipped from V and 7 bases from J, the junction kept 4 bases outside the gene matches. The CDR3 contains 12 residues.

This clonotype was found a few times. A junction end diverges from the germline sequence, so it may reflect a read error. The V call is TRBV29-1, the J call TRBJ2-1, with TRBD2 as a possible D gene (6 bases). The CDR3 sequence is 14 residues long. Looked up from germline, CDR1 is SQVTM and CDR2 is ANQGSEA. CDR3 residues: CSVARGNTYSEQFF. DNA of the CDR3: TGCAGCGTGGCGCGCGGGAACACCTACAGTGAGCAGTTCTTC.